This T cell receptor (beta chain) is drawn from a study of cytomegalovirus exposure and HLA in healthy donors. Study-level information: Earlier, 100 million to 130 million unique TCR beta sequences were recovered from 170 million or so T cells by an analysis.

This PCR relied on a set of 60 Vbeta primers and 13 Jbeta primers. The data were produced by immunoSEQ multiplex PCR, yet TCRdb's version contains in-frame clones alone and is incomplete. The table lists approximately 180,000 clones, 60% to 80% of them singletons. Regarding the study as a whole: Serostatus for CMV was the only available immune exposure information. Later on, a genetic analysis was performed. It linked a missense variant in DCLRE1C with V- and J-gene trimming of TCR beta.

Worth noting for this clone: Its antigen is still unknown.

Material: PBMCs. The receptor was derived from a middle-aged man in good health and CMV-seropositive.

The CDR3 reads CASSPQAYNEQFF. DNA of the CDR3: TGTGCCAGCAGTCCACAGGCTTACAATGAGCAGTTCTTC. This chain links TRBV6-1 with TRBJ2-1; TRBD1 is a possible D gene (5 bases). Trimming stripped 5 bases from V and 4 bases from J, with 9 bases between. CDR1 MNHNS and CDR2 SASEGT come from the germline V gene. The CDR3 spans 13 residues.